The sequence of this TCR beta chain was determined in a study of resident and recirculating memory T cells in vitiligo. This clone was picked up one time. CDR1 and CDR2 (germline): SGHTA, FQGNSA. This CDR3 region has 12 residues. Deletions cut 4 bases from V and 6 bases from J, with 10 bases between. Measured with immunoSEQ multiplex PCR; TCRdb has only the in-frame clones, and not every one. In the table there are around 76,000 clones, 90% to 95% of which are singletons. The specimen sequenced was blood. The sequence came from a male donor with vitiligo. The chain has TRBV7-2 and TRBJ2-7; a possible D gene is TRBD1 (6 bases). The CDR3 sequence: CASSSDSGEQYF. In DNA, the CDR3 is TGTGCCAGCAGCTCGGACAGCGGCGAGCAGTACTTC.